These T cell receptor beta chains were read from a single sample in a study of cytomegalovirus exposure and HLA in healthy donors. The table came from immunoSEQ multiplex PCR; TCRdb's copy has only in-frame clones and leaves some out. The top ten clones hold 4.9% of a sample with 85,000 to 100,000 clones, 75% to 85% of them seen once. What was sequenced was PBMCs. Source of these receptors: a middle-aged woman in good health and CMV-seronegative. Both conserved end residues are part of each CDR3. D genes are given only for firm matches. Clone size is shown for a subset of rows, as once, few, many or a class of expanded clone.

clone size: NA; V gene: TRBV9; J gene: TRBJ1-3; D gene: NA; CDR3 DNA: TGTGCCAGCAGCGATACCGGGTCCTCTGGAAACACCATATATTTT; CDR3 protein: CASSDTGSSGNTIYF
clone size: NA; V gene: TRBV27; J gene: TRBJ2-2; D gene: TRBD2; CDR3 DNA: TGTGCCAGCAGTTTAGGAGCGGGGTACACCGGGGAGCTGTTTTTT; CDR3 protein: CASSLGAGYTGELFF
clone size: NA; V gene: TRBV18; J gene: TRBJ2-5; D gene: TRBD1; CDR3 DNA: TGTGCCAGCTCACCTGGACAGGCTGAGACCCAGTACTTC; CDR3 protein: CASSPGQAETQYF
clone size: NA; V gene: TRBV5-5; J gene: TRBJ1-6; D gene: NA; CDR3 DNA: TGTGCCAGCAGCTCATCCGGGACACAAGGTTCACCCCTCCACTTT; CDR3 protein: CASSSSGTQGSPLHF
clone size: NA; V gene: TRBV19; J gene: TRBJ1-5; D gene: TRBD1; CDR3 DNA: TGTGCCAGTAGTATCTCACAGGGGAGGCAGCCCCAGCATTTT; CDR3 protein: CASSISQGRQPQHF
clone size: NA; V gene: TRBV29-1; J gene: TRBJ1-6; D gene: NA; CDR3 DNA: TGCAGCGTTTCGACAGGAGGAAATTCACCCCTCCACTTT; CDR3 protein: CSVSTGGNSPLHF
clone size: few; V gene: TRBV7-9; J gene: TRBJ1-1; D gene: NA; CDR3 DNA: TGTGCCAGCAGTTCCGACAGGCGGAACACTGAAGCTTTCTTT; CDR3 protein: CASSSDRRNTEAFF
clone size: NA; V gene: TRBV5-1; J gene: TRBJ2-5; D gene: NA; CDR3 DNA: TGCGCCAGCAGCTTCTCGGGGGACCAAGAGACCCAGTACTTC; CDR3 protein: CASSFSGDQETQYF
clone size: NA; V gene: TRBV7-2; J gene: TRBJ2-7; D gene: NA; CDR3 DNA: TGTGCCAGCAGCCCCGGACACCTGAGCTCCTACGAGCAGTACTTC; CDR3 protein: CASSPGHLSSYEQYF
clone size: NA; V gene: TRBV5-4; J gene: TRBJ2-3; D gene: NA; CDR3 DNA: TGTGCCAGCAGCTTAGCAGGGGCTTCTAGCACAGATACGCAGTATTTT; CDR3 protein: CASSLAGASSTDTQYF
clone size: NA; V gene: TRBV9; J gene: TRBJ1-3; D gene: NA; CDR3 DNA: TGTGCCAGCAGCGCGACGGGTAGCTCTGGAAACACCATATATTTT; CDR3 protein: CASSATGSSGNTIYF
clone size: NA; V gene: TRBV19; J gene: TRBJ1-1; D gene: TRBD1; CDR3 DNA: TGTGCCAGTGAGGCGGGGACAGGGGGCACTGAAGCTTTCTTT; CDR3 protein: CASEAGTGGTEAFF
clone size: once; V gene: TRBV30; J gene: TRBJ1-5; D gene: NA; CDR3 DNA: TGTGCCTGGTCAGGCGGGAGCAATCAGCCCCAGCATTTT; CDR3 protein: CAWSGGSNQPQHF
clone size: few; V gene: TRBV7-9; J gene: TRBJ2-7; D gene: NA; CDR3 DNA: TGTGCCAGCAGCTTAAGGGAGTATTCGGAGCAGTACTTC; CDR3 protein: CASSLREYSEQYF
clone size: NA; V gene: TRBV6-5; J gene: TRBJ2-2; D gene: TRBD1; CDR3 DNA: TGTGCCAGCAGTACTGACAGGGGGAACACCGGGGAGCTGTTTTTT; CDR3 protein: CASSTDRGNTGELFF
clone size: NA; V gene: TRBV5-4; J gene: TRBJ2-5; D gene: NA; CDR3 DNA: TGTGCCAGCAGGCCCGATGGGGGGTTCCAAGAGACCCAGTACTTC; CDR3 protein: CASRPDGGFQETQYF
clone size: NA; V gene: TRBV5-4; J gene: TRBJ2-7; D gene: TRBD2; CDR3 DNA: TGTGCCAGCAGCCGCCGGCTAGCGGGGAACTCCTACGAGCAGTACTTC; CDR3 protein: CASSRRLAGNSYEQYF
clone size: NA; V gene: TRBV6-1; J gene: TRBJ2-2; D gene: NA; CDR3 DNA: TGTGCCAGCAGTGAGGGGGGGGGCTTGCCCGGGGAGCTGTTTTTT; CDR3 protein: CASSEGGGLPGELFF
clone size: NA; V gene: TRBV2; J gene: TRBJ2-5; D gene: TRBD2; CDR3 DNA: TGTGCCAGCAGTGAGACTGGCGGGGGGCCGGAGACCCAGTACTTC; CDR3 protein: CASSETGGGPETQYF
clone size: NA; V gene: TRBV27; J gene: TRBJ1-2; D gene: TRBD1; CDR3 DNA: TGTGCCAGCAGTTTATCCGGGACAGGGAGCTATGGCTACACCTTC; CDR3 protein: CASSLSGTGSYGYTF
clone size: NA; V gene: TRBV6-5; J gene: TRBJ1-1; D gene: NA; CDR3 DNA: TGTGCCAGCAGTTACTCGAGAGGGCGCGCGGCTTTCTTT; CDR3 protein: CASSYSRGRAAFF
clone size: NA; V gene: TRBV9; J gene: TRBJ2-2; D gene: TRBD2; CDR3 DNA: TGTGCCAGCAGCGTAGGTTCAGCGGGGGGCCCCAACACCGGGGAGCTGTTTTTT; CDR3 protein: CASSVGSAGGPNTGELFF
clone size: few; V gene: TRBV7-2; J gene: TRBJ1-2; D gene: TRBD1; CDR3 DNA: TGTGCCAGCACCAAGACAGGGTTACGCTATGGCTACACCTTC; CDR3 protein: CASTKTGLRYGYTF
clone size: NA; V gene: TRBV6-5; J gene: TRBJ1-6; D gene: NA; CDR3 DNA: TGTGCCAGCAGTTATGGAGGCCCTGGCTCACCCCTCCACTTT; CDR3 protein: CASSYGGPGSPLHF
clone size: NA; V gene: TRBV5-1; J gene: TRBJ2-2; D gene: NA; CDR3 DNA: TGCGCCAGCAGACCCCGAGGGAACACCGGGGAGCTGTTTTTT; CDR3 protein: CASRPRGNTGELFF
clone size: NA; V gene: TRBV9; J gene: TRBJ2-7; D gene: NA; CDR3 DNA: TGTGCCAGCAGCGCCGAACCAGTTTACGAGCAGTACTTC; CDR3 protein: CASSAEPVYEQYF
clone size: few; V gene: TRBV9; J gene: TRBJ2-1; D gene: TRBD1; CDR3 DNA: TGTGCCAGCAGCGTAACCGGGACAGGCTACAATGAGCAGTTCTTC; CDR3 protein: CASSVTGTGYNEQFF
clone size: NA; V gene: TRBV27; J gene: TRBJ2-5; D gene: TRBD2; CDR3 DNA: TGTGCCAGCAGCCCAGGGAGGGCTAGTGGAGAGACCCAGTACTTC; CDR3 protein: CASSPGRASGETQYF
clone size: NA; V gene: TRBV7-2; J gene: TRBJ2-7; D gene: TRBD2; CDR3 DNA: TGTGCCAGCAGCTTGGCTAGCGGGGTAGGCGAGCAGTACTTC; CDR3 protein: CASSLASGVGEQYF
clone size: NA; V gene: TRBV5-6; J gene: TRBJ2-5; D gene: TRBD2; CDR3 DNA: TGTGCCAGCAGCTTGGGCCCTAGCGGGGGGCATGAGACCCAGTACTTC; CDR3 protein: CASSLGPSGGHETQYF
clone size: NA; V gene: TRBV25-1; J gene: TRBJ1-2; D gene: TRBD1; CDR3 DNA: TGTGCCAGCAGTCGGGACAGCTATGGCTACACCTTC; CDR3 protein: CASSRDSYGYTF
clone size: NA; V gene: TRBV30; J gene: TRBJ1-3; D gene: NA; CDR3 DNA: TGTGCCTGGAGTCCGCAGGGTGACACCATATATTTT; CDR3 protein: CAWSPQGDTIYF
clone size: NA; V gene: TRBV5-5; J gene: TRBJ2-7; D gene: TRBD1; CDR3 DNA: TGTGCCAGCAGCCGGGGACAGAACTACGAGCAGTACTTC; CDR3 protein: CASSRGQNYEQYF
clone size: NA; V gene: TRBV19; J gene: TRBJ1-5; D gene: NA; CDR3 DNA: TGTGCCAGTAGTATAGCGTTCGTTAGAGACAATCAGCCCCAGCATTTT; CDR3 protein: CASSIAFVRDNQPQHF
clone size: NA; V gene: TRBV15; J gene: TRBJ1-6; D gene: NA; CDR3 DNA: TGTGCCACCAGCATGACTCCCTATAATTCACCCCTCCACTTT; CDR3 protein: CATSMTPYNSPLHF
clone size: NA; V gene: TRBV7-2; J gene: TRBJ2-7; D gene: NA; CDR3 DNA: TGTGCCAGCAGCTTCCCCGAGAACAGGGCCCCCTACGAGCAGTACTTC; CDR3 protein: CASSFPENRAPYEQYF
clone size: NA; V gene: TRBV7-9; J gene: TRBJ2-5; D gene: NA; CDR3 DNA: TGTGCCAGCAGCTTAGTACAGATCCAAGAGACCCAGTACTTC; CDR3 protein: CASSLVQIQETQYF
clone size: NA; V gene: TRBV30; J gene: TRBJ1-2; D gene: NA; CDR3 DNA: TGTGCCTGGAGTATGGCAGGTCGAGCTAACTATGGCTACACCTTC; CDR3 protein: CAWSMAGRANYGYTF
clone size: once; V gene: TRBV7-9; J gene: TRBJ1-1; D gene: NA; CDR3 DNA: TGTGCCAGCAGCCTAATAACTGAAGCTTTCTTT; CDR3 protein: CASSLITEAFF
clone size: NA; V gene: TRBV5-1; J gene: TRBJ2-5; D gene: TRBD2; CDR3 DNA: TGCGCCAGCAGCCTGGGACTAGCGGGGACACAAGAGACCCAGTACTTC; CDR3 protein: CASSLGLAGTQETQYF
clone size: few; V gene: TRBV19; J gene: TRBJ2-3; D gene: TRBD2; CDR3 DNA: TGTGCCAGTAGTCCCCTCGGACTAGCGGGGGGGCACACAGATACGCAGTATTTT; CDR3 protein: CASSPLGLAGGHTDTQYF
clone size: NA; V gene: TRBV4-2; J gene: TRBJ2-1; D gene: NA; CDR3 DNA: TGTGCCAGCAGCCAAGATCCAGGGCGGGGGCACCACAATGAGCAGTTCTTC; CDR3 protein: CASSQDPGRGHHNEQFF
clone size: NA; V gene: TRBV18; J gene: TRBJ2-5; D gene: NA; CDR3 DNA: TGTGCCAGCTCACCACGGGTGGAGGGGACCCAGTACTTC; CDR3 protein: CASSPRVEGTQYF
clone size: NA; V gene: TRBV10-3; J gene: TRBJ1-1; D gene: NA; CDR3 DNA: TGTGCCATCAGTGGGGTGAGGGACACTGAAGCTTTCTTT; CDR3 protein: CAISGVRDTEAFF
clone size: NA; V gene: TRBV6-1; J gene: TRBJ1-1; D gene: NA; CDR3 DNA: TGTGCCAGCAGTGAACTTTCGAACACTGAAGCTTTCTTT; CDR3 protein: CASSELSNTEAFF
clone size: NA; V gene: TRBV27; J gene: TRBJ1-5; D gene: NA; CDR3 DNA: TGTGCCAGCAGTCCCACCTCGCCGGGTGCCGCTCAGCCCCAGCATTTT; CDR3 protein: CASSPTSPGAAQPQHF
clone size: NA; V gene: TRBV2; J gene: TRBJ1-1; D gene: TRBD1; CDR3 DNA: TGTGCCAGCAGGGACTTAGGGACAGGTCCGAACACTGAAGCTTTCTTT; CDR3 protein: CASRDLGTGPNTEAFF
clone size: NA; V gene: TRBV5-1; J gene: TRBJ2-7; D gene: NA; CDR3 DNA: TGCGCCAGCAGCTTGGAACAGGGATACGAGCAGTACTTC; CDR3 protein: CASSLEQGYEQYF
clone size: NA; V gene: TRBV14; J gene: TRBJ1-4; D gene: NA; CDR3 DNA: TGTGCCAGCAGCCAAGTTCTTGCTACCAATGAAAAACTGTTTTTT; CDR3 protein: CASSQVLATNEKLFF
clone size: few; V gene: TRBV19; J gene: TRBJ1-2; D gene: TRBD1; CDR3 DNA: TGTGCCAGTAGTATAGCGAATCCCGGGACAGGGGGACTGAATGGCTACACCTTC; CDR3 protein: CASSIANPGTGGLNGYTF
clone size: NA; V gene: TRBV6-4; J gene: TRBJ1-2; D gene: NA; CDR3 DNA: TGTGCCAGCAGTGACTCGAAGGGGGTAGGTAACTATGGCTACACCTTC; CDR3 protein: CASSDSKGVGNYGYTF